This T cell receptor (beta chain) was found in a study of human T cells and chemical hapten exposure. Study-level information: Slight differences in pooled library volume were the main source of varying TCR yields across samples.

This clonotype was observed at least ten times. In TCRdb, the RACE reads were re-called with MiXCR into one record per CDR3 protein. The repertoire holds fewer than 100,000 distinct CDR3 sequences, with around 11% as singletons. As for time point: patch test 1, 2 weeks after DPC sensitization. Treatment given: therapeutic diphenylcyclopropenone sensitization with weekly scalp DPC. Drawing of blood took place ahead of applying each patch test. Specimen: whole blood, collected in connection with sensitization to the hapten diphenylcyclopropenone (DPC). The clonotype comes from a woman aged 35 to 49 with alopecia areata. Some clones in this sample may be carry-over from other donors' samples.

The chain's CDR3 is CASSLPSSSYNEQFF. For the CDR3, the DNA is TGCGCCAGCAGCTTGCCCTCCAGCTCCTACAATGAGCAGTTCTTC. The V call is TRBV5-1, the J call TRBJ2-1, with D uncertain. Trimming cost V 1 base and J 0 bases, with 8 bases left between them. This CDR3 has 15 residues. Germline assignment: CDR1 SGHRS and CDR2 YFSETQ.